This is a list of T cell receptor beta chains from one sample in a study of regulatory T cells in long-lasting Graves disease. MiXCR was run by TCRdb on the multiplex PCR reads, yielding one entry per CDR3 protein. The table includes around 250,000 distinct CDR3 sequences, roughly 18% detected once. The sample here was peripheral blood mononuclear cells (PBMCs), taken at new diagnosis, from a patient treated with antithyroid drugs. The receptors stem from a female donor with Graves disease. CDR3s include the opening cysteine and the closing phenylalanine or tryptophan.

v_gene	j_gene	CDR3aa
TRBV28	TRBJ2-1	CASSLRQGGEQFF
TRBV20-1	TRBJ1-2	CSARDQGEGYGYTF
TRBV12-3/TRBV12-4	TRBJ2-1	CASSSRTAPPFDEQFF
TRBV20-1	TRBJ2-1	CSARGTEGWGNEQFF
TRBV6-1	TRBJ1-1	CASSDRGQAFF
TRBV4-3	TRBJ2-7	CASSPLAGAGEQYF
TRBV6-5	TRBJ2-5	CASSYATSGPQETQYF
TRBV6-1	TRBJ1-2	CASGRLGQSYGYTF
TRBV6-2/TRBV6-3	TRBJ2-1	CATGQLQGNEQFF
TRBV6-1	TRBJ1-1	CASSEVQNTEAFF
TRBV27	TRBJ1-6	CASSLAWTVNSPLHF
TRBV9	TRBJ2-4	CASSVGERNIQYF
TRBV10-3	TRBJ1-4	CAISDRHNEKLFF
TRBV10-3	TRBJ2-2	CAISTGQANTGELFF
TRBV12-3/TRBV12-4	TRBJ2-1	CASSPPRTRAGGDEQFF
TRBV10-3	TRBJ2-2	CAIRDFSGSGTGELFF
TRBV11-2	-	CASSLFMGALSSYEQYF
TRBV24-1	TRBJ2-2	CATSDLQDREGDTGELFF
TRBV2	TRBJ2-5	CASSRGTSGSRETQYF
TRBV2	TRBJ1-2	CASNSQQSPGYTF
TRBV12-3/TRBV12-4	TRBJ1-1	CASSFNGNTEAFF
TRBV10-2	TRBJ1-1	CASSDWPAKRAFF
TRBV20-1	TRBJ2-7	CSAGKDSYEQYF
TRBV7-2	TRBJ1-5	CASSFRGGSNQPQHF
TRBV3-1	TRBJ2-7	CASSQRGGGTYEQYF
TRBV28	TRBJ2-5	CASRQQRTQYF
TRBV20-1	TRBJ2-1	CSVRRGPYNEQFF
TRBV25-1	TRBJ2-2	CASSPLWTMTGELFF
TRBV30	TRBJ2-1	CACRTSGSPYNEQFF
TRBV5-1	TRBJ2-5	CASSFRGQYQETQYF
TRBV3-1	TRBJ2-7	CASSQRANYEQYF
TRBV6-5	TRBJ2-7	CASSYSIRDGSYEQYF
TRBV7-2	TRBJ1-5	CASSPGGNQPQHF
TRBV15	TRBJ2-2	CATSTGTSGSNTGELFF
TRBV28	TRBJ1-5	CASSFDREGQPQHF
TRBV7-9	TRBJ1-5	CASSSYGQDYQPQHF
TRBV19	TRBJ2-2	CASRDRPNTGELFF
TRBV19	TRBJ2-7	CASNQGARDEQYF
TRBV3-1	TRBJ2-7	CASSQDIGGTISYEQYF
TRBV2	TRBJ2-7	CASSTPGRSYEQYF
TRBV24-1	TRBJ2-1	CATSDLGVADEQFF
TRBV11-3	TRBJ2-7	CASSLDGWTYEQYF
TRBV20-1	TRBJ1-6	CSAREDSGDSPLHF
TRBV2	TRBJ2-2	CASSGQGGGELFF
TRBV20-1	TRBJ1-2	CSARSPDRTYGYTF
TRBV11-3	TRBJ2-1	CASSLRGPNEQFF
TRBV28	TRBJ2-7	CASSLQGAGYEQYF
TRBV29-1	TRBJ1-2	CSAAGGWGEANYGYTF
TRBV4-1	TRBJ2-3	CASSQKTLGGRGLRTDTQYF